This T cell receptor (beta chain) appears in the sequencing data of a study of response to subunit inactivated influenza vaccine. Study results and limitations: Only a handful of new T cells, the authors suggested, are recruited with each seasonal influenza vaccination.

For this clonotype: Its antigen is not identified.

There are 16 residues in the CDR3. Unmatched junction bases numbered 13, after V lost 1 base and J lost 6 bases. Germline V CDR1 and CDR2: DFQATT, SNEGSKA (reference sequence). TCRdb reprocessed the RT-PCR reads via MiXCR and lists one record per CDR3 protein. The sample lists 590,000 or so distinct CDR3 sequences; around 13% were seen once. The J gene is TRBJ1-1, the V gene TRBV20-1; 8 bases are shared with TRBD1. This sequence was found in a man aged 50 or older who received an inactivated influenza vaccine. Sequencing was performed on PBMCs from blood, taken less than 15 days before vaccination. CDR3 in amino acids: CSARAIGDRTPSEAFF. The CDR3 DNA is TGCAGTGCTAGAGCCATAGGGGACAGGACCCCCTCTGAAGCTTTCTTT.